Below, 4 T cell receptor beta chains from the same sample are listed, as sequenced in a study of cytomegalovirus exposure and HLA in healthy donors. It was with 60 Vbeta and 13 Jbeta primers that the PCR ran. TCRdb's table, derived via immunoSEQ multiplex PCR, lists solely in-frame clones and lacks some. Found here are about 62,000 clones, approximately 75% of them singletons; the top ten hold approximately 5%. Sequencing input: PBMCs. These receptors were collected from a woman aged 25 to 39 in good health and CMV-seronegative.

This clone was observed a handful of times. The DNA for the CDR3 is TGTGCCAGCAACCCCTCCGGGACAGGGGCTGGGGCCAACGTCCTGACTTTC. This sequence encodes CASNPSGTGAGANVLTF. The J gene is TRBJ2-6, the V gene TRBV27; 10 nucleotides align to TRBD1. The CDR3 has 17 residues. Trimming removed 7 bases from V and 2 bases from J; junction bases left unmatched: 8. The germline V gene has CDR1 MNHEY and CDR2 SMNVEV (reference sequence). Combining the CDR3 with reference TRBV27 and TRBJ2-6 gives the whole variable domain EAQVTQNPRYLITVTGKKLTVTCSQNMNHEYMSWYRQDPGLGLRQIYYSMNVEVTDKGDVPEGYKVSRKEKRNFPLILESPSPNQTSLYFCASNPSGTGAGANVLTFGAGSRLTVL.

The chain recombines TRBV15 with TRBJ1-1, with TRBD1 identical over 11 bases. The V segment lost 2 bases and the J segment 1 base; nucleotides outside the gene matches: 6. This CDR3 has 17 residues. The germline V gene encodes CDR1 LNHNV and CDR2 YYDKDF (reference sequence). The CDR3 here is CATSRPGQGATNTEAFF. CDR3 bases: TGTGCCACCAGCAGACCCGGACAGGGGGCAACGAACACTGAAGCTTTCTTT. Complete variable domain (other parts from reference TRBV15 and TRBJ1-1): DAMVIQNPRYQVTQFGKPVTLSCSQTLNHNVMYWYQQKSSQAPKLLFHYYDKDFNNEADTPDNFQSRRPNTSFCFLDIRSPGLGDTAMYLCATSRPGQGATNTEAFFGQGTRLTVV.

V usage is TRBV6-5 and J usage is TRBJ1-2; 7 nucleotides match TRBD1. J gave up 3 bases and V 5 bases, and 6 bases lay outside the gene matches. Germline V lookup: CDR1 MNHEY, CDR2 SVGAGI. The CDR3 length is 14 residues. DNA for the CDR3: TGTGCCAGCAGTAAATCCGGGACAGACTATGGCTACACCTTC. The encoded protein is CASSKSGTDYGYTF.

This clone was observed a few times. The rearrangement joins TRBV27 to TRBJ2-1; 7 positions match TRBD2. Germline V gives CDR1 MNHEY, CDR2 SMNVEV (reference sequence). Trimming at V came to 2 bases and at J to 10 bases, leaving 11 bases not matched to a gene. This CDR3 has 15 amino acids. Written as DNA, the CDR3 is TGTGCCAGCAGTTTAGGGACTAATGGAGGACTCGAGCAGTTCTTC. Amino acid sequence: CASSLGTNGGLEQFF.